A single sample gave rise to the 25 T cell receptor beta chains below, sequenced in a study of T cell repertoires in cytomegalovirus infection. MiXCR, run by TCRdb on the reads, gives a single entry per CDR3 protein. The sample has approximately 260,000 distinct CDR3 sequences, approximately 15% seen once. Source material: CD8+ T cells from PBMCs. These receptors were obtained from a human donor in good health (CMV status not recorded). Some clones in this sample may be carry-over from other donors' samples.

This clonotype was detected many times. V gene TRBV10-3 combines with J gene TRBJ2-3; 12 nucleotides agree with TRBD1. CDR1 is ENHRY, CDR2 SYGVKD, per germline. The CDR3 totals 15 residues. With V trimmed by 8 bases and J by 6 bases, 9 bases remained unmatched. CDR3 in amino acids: CAILGGDRGPDTQYF. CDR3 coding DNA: TGTGCCATCCTCGGTGGGGACAGGGGGCCTGATACGCAGTATTTT.

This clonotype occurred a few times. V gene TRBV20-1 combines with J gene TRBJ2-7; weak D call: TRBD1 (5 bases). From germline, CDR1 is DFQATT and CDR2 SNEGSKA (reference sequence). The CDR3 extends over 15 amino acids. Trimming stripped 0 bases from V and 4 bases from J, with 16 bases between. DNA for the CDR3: TGCAGTGCTAGAGATCAGGAATGGGGCAGATACGAGCAGTACTTC. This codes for CSARDQEWGRYEQYF.

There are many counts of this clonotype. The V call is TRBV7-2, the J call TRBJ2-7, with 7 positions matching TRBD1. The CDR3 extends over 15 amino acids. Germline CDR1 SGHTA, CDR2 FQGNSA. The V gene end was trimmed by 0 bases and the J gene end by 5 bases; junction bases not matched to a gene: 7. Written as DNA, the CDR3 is TGTGCCAGCAGCTTAGCTTCAGGGGGTACTCACGAGCAGTACTTC. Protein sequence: CASSLASGGTHEQYF.

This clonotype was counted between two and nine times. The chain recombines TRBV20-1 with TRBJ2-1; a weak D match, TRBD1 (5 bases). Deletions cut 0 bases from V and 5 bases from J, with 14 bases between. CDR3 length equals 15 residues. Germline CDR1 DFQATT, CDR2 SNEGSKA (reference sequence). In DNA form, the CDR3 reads TGCAGTGCTAGAGATTGGCAGGGCGTAAACAATGAGCAGTTCTTC. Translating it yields CSARDWQGVNNEQFF.

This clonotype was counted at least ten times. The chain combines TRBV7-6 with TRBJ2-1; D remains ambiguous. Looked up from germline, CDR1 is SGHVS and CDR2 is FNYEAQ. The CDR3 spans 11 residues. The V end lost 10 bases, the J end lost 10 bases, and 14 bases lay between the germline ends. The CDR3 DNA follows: TGTGCCACCCGCAAAGGCCCCGAGCAGTTCTTC. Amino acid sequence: CATRKGPEQFF.

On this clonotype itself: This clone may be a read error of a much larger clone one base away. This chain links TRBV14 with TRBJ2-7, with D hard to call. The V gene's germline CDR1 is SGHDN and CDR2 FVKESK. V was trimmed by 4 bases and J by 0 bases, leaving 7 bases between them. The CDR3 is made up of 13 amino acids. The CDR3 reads CASSRTVSYEQYF. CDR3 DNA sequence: TGTGCCAGCAGCCGGACGGTCTCCTACGAGCAGTACTTC.

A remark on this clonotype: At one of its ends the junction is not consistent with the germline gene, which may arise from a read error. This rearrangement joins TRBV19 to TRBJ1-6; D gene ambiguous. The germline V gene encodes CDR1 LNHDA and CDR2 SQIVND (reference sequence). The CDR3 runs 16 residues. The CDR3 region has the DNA TGTGCCAGTAGTCCTCATGGGAGCTCCAATAATTCACCCCTCCACTTT. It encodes CASSPHGSSNNSPLHF.

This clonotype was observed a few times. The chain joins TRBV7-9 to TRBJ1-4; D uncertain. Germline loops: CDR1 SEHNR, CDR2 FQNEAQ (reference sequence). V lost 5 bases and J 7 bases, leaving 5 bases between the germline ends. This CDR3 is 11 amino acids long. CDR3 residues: CASSRTEKLFF. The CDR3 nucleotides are TGTGCCAGCAGCCGGACTGAAAAACTGTTTTTT.

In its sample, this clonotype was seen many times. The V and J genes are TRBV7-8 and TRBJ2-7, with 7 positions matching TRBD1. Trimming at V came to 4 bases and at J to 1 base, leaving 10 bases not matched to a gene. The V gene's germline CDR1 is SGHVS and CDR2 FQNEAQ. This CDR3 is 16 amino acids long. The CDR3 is CASSYGQGEISYEQYF. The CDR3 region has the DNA TGTGCCAGCAGCTATGGGCAGGGGGAAATTTCCTACGAGCAGTACTTC.

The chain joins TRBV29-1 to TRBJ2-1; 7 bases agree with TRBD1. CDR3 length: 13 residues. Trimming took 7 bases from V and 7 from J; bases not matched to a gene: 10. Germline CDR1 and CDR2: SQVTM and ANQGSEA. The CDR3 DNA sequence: TGCAGCGCTGGACAGGAGTACCTAAATGAGCAGTTCTTC. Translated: CSAGQEYLNEQFF.

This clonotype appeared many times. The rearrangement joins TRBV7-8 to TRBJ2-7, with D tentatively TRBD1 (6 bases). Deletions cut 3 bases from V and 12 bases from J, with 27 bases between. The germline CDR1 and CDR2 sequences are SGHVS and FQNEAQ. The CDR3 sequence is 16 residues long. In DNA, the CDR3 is TGTGCCAGCAGCTTCCCCCGGGACACAATCTCCCAAGTTTTGTACTTC. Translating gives CASSFPRDTISQVLYF.

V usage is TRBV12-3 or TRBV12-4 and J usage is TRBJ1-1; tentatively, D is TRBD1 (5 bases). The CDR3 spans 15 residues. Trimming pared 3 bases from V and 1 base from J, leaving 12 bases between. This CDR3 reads CASSFGWGGNTEAFF. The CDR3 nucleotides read TGTGCCAGCAGTTTTGGATGGGGGGGGAACACTGAAGCTTTCTTT.

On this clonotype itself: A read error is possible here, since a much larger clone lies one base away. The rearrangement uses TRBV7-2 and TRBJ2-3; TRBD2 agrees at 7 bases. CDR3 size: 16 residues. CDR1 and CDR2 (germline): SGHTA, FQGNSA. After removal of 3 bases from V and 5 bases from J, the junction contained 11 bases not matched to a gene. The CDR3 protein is CASSFSREGLEDTQYF. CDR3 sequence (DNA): TGTGCCAGCAGCTTCTCCAGGGAGGGCCTGGAAGATACGCAGTATTTT.

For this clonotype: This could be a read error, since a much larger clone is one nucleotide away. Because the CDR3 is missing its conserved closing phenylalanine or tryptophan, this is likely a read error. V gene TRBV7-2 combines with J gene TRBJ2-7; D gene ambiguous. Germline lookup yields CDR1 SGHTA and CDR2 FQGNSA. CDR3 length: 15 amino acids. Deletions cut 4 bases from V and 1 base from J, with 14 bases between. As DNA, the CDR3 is TGTGCCAGCAGCTCCTGGGATCCTCCTTCCTACGAGCAGTACCTC. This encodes CASSSWDPPSYEQYL.

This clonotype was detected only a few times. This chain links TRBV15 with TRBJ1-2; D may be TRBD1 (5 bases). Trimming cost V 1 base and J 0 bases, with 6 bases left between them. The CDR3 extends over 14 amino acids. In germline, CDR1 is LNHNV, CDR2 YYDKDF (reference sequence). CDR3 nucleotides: TGTGCCACCAGCAGAGCAGGGACTAACTATGGCTACACCTTC. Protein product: CATSRAGTNYGYTF.

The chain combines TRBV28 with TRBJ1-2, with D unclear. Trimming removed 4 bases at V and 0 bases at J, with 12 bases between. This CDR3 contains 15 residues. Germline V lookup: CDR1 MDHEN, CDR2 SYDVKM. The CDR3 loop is CASSSRAGSNYGYTF. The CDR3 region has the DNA TGTGCCAGCAGTTCGAGGGCAGGTTCTAACTATGGCTACACCTTC.

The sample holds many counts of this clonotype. The CDR3 loop reads CASSPGGPGVTGTEAFF. CDR3 in DNA: TGTGCCAGCAGCCCCGGCGGGCCAGGAGTAACTGGTACTGAAGCTTTCTTT. This rearrangement joins TRBV7-8 to TRBJ1-1, with unresolved D. V was cut by 5 bases and J by 5 bases, with 24 bases left in between. This CDR3 has 17 amino acids. Germline lookup yields CDR1 SGHVS and CDR2 FQNEAQ.

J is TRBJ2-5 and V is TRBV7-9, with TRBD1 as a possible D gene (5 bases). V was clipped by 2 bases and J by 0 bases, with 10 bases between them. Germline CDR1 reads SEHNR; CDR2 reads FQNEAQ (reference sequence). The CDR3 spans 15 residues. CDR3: CASSLPGWDQETQYF. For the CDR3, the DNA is TGTGCCAGCAGCTTACCAGGGTGGGACCAAGAGACCCAGTACTTC.

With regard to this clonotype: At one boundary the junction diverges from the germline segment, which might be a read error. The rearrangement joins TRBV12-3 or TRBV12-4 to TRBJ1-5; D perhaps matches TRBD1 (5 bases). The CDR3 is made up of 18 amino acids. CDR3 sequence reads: CACSFWNWARDPPTPQHF. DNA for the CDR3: TGTGCCTGCAGTTTTTGGAATTGGGCCCGGGACCCCCCGACGCCCCAGCATTTT.

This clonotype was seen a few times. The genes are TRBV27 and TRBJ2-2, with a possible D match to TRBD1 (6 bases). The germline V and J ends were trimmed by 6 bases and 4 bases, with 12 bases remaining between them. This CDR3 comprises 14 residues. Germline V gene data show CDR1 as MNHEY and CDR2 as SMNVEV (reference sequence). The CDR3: CASRPDRFTGELFF. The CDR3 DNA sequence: TGTGCCAGCAGGCCAGACAGGTTCACCGGGGAGCTGTTTTTT.

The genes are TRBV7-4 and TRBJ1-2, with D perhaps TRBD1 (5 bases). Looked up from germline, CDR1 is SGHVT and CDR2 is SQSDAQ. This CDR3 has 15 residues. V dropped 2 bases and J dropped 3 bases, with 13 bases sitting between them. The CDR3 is CASSLTAGKYYGYTF. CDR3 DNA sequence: TGTGCCAGCAGCTTAACTGCAGGGAAATACTATGGCTACACCTTC. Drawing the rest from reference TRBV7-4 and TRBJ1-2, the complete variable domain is GAGVSQSPRYKVAKRGRDVALRCDSISGHVTLYWYRQTLGQGSEVLTYSQSDAQRDKSGRPSGRFSAERPERSVSTLKIQRTEQGDSAVYLCASSLTAGKYYGYTFGSGTRLTVV.

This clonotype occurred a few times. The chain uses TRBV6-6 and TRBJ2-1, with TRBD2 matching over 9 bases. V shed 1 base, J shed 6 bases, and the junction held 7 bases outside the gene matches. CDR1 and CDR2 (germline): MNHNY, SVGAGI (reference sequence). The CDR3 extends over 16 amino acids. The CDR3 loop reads CASSYFGTSSSNEQFF. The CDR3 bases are TGTGCCAGCAGTTACTTCGGGACTAGCAGTAGCAATGAGCAGTTCTTC.

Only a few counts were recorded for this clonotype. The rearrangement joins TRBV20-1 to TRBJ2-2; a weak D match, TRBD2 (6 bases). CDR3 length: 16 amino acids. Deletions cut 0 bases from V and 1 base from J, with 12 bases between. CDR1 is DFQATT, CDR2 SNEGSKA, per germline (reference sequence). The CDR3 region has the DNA TGCAGTGCTAGAGAGGGTCTAGCGAGGAACACCGGGGAGCTGTTTTTT. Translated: CSAREGLARNTGELFF.

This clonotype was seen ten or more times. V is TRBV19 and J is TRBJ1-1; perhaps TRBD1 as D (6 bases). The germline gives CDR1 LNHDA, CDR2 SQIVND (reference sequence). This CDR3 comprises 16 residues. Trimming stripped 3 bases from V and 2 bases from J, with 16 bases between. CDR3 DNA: TGTGCCAGTAGTATCCCCCGGGACATTATCAACACTGAAGCTTTCTTT. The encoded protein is CASSIPRDIINTEAFF.

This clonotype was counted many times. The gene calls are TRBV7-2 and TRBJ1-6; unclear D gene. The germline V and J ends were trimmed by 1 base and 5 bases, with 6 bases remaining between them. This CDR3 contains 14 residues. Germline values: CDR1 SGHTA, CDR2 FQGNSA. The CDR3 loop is CASSLEADNSPLHF. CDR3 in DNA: TGTGCCAGCAGCTTAGAGGCAGATAATTCACCCCTCCACTTT.